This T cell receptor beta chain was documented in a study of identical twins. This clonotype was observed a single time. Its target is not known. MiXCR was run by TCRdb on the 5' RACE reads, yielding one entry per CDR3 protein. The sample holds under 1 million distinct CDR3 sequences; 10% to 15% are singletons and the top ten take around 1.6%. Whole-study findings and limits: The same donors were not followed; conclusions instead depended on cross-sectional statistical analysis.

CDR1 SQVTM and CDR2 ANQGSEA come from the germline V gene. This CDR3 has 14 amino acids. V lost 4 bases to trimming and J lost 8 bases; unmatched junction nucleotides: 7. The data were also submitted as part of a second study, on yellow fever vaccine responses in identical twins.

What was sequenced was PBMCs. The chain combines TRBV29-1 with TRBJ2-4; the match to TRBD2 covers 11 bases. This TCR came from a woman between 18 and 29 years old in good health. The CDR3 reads CSVVSGRGRDIQYF. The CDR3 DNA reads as TGCAGCGTTGTTAGCGGGAGGGGTAGAGACATTCAGTACTTC. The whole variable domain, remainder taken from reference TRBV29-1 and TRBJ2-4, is SAVISQKPSRDICQRGTSLTIQCQVDSQVTMMFWYRQQPGQSLTLIATANQGSEATYESGFVIDKFPISRPNLTFSTLTVSNMSPEDSSIYLCSVVSGRGRDIQYFGAGTRLSVL.